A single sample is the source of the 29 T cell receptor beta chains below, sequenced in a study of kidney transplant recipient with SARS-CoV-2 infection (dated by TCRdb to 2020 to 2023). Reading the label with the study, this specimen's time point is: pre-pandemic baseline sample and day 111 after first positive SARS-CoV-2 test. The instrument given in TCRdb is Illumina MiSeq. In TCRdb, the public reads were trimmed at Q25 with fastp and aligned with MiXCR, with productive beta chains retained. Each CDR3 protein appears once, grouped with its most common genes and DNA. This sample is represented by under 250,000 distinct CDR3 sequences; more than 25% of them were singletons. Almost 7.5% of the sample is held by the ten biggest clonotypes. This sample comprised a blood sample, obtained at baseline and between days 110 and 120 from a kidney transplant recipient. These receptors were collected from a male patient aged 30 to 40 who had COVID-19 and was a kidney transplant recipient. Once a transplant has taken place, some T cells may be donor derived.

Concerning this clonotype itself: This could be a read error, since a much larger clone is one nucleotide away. Here the CDR3 reads CASSQDRVTTTGAFF. The DNA of the CDR3 is TGTGCCAGCAGCCAAGATCGTGTCACGACGACTGGAGCTTTCTTT. J is TRBJ1-1 and V is TRBV3-1; no definite D call. The CDR3 is made up of 15 amino acids. CDR1 is LGHDT and CDR2 is YNNKEL in the germline V gene (reference sequence).

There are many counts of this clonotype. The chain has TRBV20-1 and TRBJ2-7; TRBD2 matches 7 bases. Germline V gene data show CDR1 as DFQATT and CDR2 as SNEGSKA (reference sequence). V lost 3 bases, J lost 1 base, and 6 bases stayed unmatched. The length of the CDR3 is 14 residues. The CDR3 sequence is CSASGGSKSYEQYF. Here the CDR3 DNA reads TGCAGTGCTAGCGGCGGGAGTAAGTCCTACGAGCAGTACTTC.

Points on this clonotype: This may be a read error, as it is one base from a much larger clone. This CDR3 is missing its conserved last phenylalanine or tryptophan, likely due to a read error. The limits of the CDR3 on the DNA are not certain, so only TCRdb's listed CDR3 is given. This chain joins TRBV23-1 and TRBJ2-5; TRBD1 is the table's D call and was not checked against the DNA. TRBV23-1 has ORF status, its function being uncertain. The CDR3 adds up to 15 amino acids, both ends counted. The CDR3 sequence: CASSRPPGTGGPDPD.

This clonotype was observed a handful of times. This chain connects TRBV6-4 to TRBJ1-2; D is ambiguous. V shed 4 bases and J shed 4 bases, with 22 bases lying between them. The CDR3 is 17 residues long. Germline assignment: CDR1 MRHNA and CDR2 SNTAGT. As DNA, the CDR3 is TGTGCCAGCAGTGGCTTAAACTCACACGGAAAGACCTATGGCTACACCTTC. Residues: CASSGLNSHGKTYGYTF.

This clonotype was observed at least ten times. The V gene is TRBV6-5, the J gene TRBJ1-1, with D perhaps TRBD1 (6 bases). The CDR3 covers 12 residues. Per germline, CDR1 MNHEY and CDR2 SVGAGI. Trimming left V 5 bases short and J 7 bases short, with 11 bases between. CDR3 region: CASSPDRREAFF. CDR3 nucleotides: TGTGCCAGCAGTCCGGACAGACGTGAAGCTTTCTTT.

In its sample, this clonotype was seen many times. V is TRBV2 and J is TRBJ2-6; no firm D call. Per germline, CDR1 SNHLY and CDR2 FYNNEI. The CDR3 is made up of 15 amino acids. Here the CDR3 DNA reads TGTGTTACATTACCGATACAAAGTCGGGCCAACGTCCTGACTTTC. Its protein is CVTLPIQSRANVLTF.

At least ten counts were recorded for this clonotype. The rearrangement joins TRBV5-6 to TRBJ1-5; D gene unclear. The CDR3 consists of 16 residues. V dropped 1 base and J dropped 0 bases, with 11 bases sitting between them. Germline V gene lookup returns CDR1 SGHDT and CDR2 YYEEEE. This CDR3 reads CASSLRGLYSNQPQHF. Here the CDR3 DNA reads TGTGCCAGCAGCTTGAGAGGGCTCTATAGCAATCAGCCCCAGCATTTT.

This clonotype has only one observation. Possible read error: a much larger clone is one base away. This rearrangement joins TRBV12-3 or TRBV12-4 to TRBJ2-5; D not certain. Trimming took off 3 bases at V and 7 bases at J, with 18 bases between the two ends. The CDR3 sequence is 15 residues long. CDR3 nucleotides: TGTGCCAGCAGTTTTCGATTTAGGGATTCGGGGACCCAGTACTTC. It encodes CASSFRFRDSGTQYF.

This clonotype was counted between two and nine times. The CDR3 sequence: CASSDQKSGELFF. The CDR3 region has the DNA TGTGCCAGCAGCGACCAGAAATCCGGGGAGCTGTTTTTT. The V call is TRBV9, the J call TRBJ2-2, with D hard to call. Looked up from germline, CDR1 is SGDLS and CDR2 is YYNGEE. The CDR3 runs to 13 residues. V gave up 3 bases and J gave up 6 bases, with 9 bases separating them.

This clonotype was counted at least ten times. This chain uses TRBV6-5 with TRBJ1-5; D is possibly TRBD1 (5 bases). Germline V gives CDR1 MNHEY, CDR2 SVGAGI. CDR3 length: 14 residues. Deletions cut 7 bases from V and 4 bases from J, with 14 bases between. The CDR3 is CASKADKPNQPQHF. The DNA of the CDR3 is TGTGCCAGCAAAGCGGACAAACCGAATCAGCCCCAGCATTTT.

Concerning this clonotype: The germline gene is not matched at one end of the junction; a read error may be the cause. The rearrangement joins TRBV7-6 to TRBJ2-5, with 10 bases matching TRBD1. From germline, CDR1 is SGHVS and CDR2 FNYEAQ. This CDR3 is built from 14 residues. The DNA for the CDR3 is TGTGCCAGCAGCTTGACAGGGGGCGGAGAGGCCCAGTACTTC. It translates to CASSLTGGGEAQYF.

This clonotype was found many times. CDR3 sequence (DNA): TGTGCCAGCAGTCCCGAGCAGGGGGGTATCGACGAGCAGTACTTC. This gives the protein CASSPEQGGIDEQYF. The chain joins TRBV13 to TRBJ2-7; possibly TRBD1 for D (7 bases). Germline values: CDR1 PRHDT, CDR2 FYEKMQ (reference sequence). Between the trimmed V and J ends, which lost 6 bases and 5 bases, there was a span of 20 bases. The CDR3 spans 15 residues.

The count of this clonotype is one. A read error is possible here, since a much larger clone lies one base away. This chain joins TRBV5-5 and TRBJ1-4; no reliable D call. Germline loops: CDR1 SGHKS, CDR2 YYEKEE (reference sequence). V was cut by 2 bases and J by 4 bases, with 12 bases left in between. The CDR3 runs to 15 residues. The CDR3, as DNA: TGTGCCAGCAGCTTTGGCGGAGCGGATAATGAAAAACTGTTTTTT. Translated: CASSFGGADNEKLFF.

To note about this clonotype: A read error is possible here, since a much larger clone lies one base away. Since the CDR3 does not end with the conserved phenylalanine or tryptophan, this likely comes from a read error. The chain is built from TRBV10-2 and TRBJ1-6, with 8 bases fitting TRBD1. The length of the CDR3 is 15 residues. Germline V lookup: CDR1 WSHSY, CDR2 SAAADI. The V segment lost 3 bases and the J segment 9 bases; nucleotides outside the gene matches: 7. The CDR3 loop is CASSDQGAEGSPLHL. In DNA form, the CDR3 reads TGCGCCAGCAGTGATCAGGGGGCAGAGGGTTCACCCCTCCACCTT.

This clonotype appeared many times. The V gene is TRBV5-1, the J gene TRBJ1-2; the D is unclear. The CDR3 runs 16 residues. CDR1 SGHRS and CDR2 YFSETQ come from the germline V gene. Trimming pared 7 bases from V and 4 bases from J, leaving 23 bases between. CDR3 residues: CASEPSSVRKTYGYTF. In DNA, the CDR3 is TGCGCCAGCGAACCATCATCGGTTCGAAAGACCTATGGCTACACCTTC.

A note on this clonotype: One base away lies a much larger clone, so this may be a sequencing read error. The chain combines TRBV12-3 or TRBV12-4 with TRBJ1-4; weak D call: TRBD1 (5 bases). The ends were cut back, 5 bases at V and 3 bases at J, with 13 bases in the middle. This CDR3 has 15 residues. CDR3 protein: CASSLTPGANEKLFF. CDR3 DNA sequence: TGTGCCAGCAGTCTTACCCCGGGGGCTAATGAAAAACTGTTTTTT.

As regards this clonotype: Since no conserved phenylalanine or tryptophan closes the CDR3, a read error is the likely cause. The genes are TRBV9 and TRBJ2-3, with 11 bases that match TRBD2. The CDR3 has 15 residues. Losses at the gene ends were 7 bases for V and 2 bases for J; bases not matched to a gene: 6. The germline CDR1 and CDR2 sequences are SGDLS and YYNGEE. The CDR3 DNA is TGTGCCAGCGGGGGGACTAGCGGTTCCACAGATACGCAGTATCTT. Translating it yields CASGGTSGSTDTQYL.

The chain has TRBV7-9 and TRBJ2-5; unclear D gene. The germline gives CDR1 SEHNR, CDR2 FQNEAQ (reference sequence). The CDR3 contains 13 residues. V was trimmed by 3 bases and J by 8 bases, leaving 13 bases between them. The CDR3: CASSFPSVGTQYF. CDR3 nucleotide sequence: TGTGCCAGCAGCTTTCCCTCGGTGGGAACCCAGTACTTC.

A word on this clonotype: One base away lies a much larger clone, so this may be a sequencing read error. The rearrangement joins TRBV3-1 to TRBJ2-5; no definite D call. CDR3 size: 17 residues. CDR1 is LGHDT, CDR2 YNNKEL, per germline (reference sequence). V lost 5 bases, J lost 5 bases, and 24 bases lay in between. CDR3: CASSYNGPISLSETQYF. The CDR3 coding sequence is TGTGCCAGCAGCTATAACGGTCCCATTTCTCTCTCTGAGACCCAGTACTTC.

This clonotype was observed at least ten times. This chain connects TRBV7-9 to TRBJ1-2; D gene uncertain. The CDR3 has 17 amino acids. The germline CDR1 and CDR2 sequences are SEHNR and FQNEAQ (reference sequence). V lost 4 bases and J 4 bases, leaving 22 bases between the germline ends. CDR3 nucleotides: TGTGCCAGCAGCTGCACCTTATACCATGGAAAGACCTATGGCTACACCTTC. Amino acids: CASSCTLYHGKTYGYTF.

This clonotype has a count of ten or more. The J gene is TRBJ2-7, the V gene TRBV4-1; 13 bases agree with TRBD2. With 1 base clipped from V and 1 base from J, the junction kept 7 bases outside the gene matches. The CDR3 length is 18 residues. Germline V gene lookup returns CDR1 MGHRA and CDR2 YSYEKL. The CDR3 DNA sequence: TGCGCCAGCAGCCAAGTCGGACTAGCGGGAGAAGGGTCCTACGAGCAGTACTTC. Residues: CASSQVGLAGEGSYEQYF.

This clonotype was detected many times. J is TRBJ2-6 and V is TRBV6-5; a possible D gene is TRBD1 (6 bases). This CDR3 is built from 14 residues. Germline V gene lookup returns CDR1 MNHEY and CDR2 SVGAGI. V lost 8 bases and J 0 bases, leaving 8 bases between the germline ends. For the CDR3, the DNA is TGTGCCAGCGGGACAAACTCTGGGGCCAACGTCCTGACTTTC. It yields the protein CASGTNSGANVLTF.

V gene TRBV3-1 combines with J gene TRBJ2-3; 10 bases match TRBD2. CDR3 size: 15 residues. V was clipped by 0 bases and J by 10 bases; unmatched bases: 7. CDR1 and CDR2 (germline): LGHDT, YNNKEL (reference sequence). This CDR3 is CASSQDTSGTRAQYF. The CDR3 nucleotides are TGTGCCAGCAGCCAAGACACTAGCGGGACGCGGGCGCAGTATTTT.

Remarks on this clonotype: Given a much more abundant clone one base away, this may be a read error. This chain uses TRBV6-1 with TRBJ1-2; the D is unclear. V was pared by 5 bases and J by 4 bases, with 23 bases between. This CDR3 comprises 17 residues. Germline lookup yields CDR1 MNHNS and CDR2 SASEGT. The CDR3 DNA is TGTGCCAGCAGTAGCCTCCCGGAATGTGGAAAGACCTATGGCTACACCTTC. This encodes CASSSLPECGKTYGYTF.

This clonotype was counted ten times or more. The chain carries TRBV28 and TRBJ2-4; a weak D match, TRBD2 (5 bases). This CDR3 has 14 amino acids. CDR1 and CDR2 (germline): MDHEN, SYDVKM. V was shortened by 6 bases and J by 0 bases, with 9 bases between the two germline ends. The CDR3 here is CASRGSLAKNIQYF. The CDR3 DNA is TGTGCCAGCAGAGGGAGCTTAGCCAAAAACATTCAGTACTTC.

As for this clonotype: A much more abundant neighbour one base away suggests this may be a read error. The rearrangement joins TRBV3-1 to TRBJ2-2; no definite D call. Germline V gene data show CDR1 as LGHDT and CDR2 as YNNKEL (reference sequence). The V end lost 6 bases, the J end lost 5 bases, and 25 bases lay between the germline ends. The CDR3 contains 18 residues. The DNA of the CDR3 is TGTGCCAGCAGATCCGTTGGTCCCATTTCAGGCTTGACCGGGGAGCTGTTTTTT. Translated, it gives CASRSVGPISGLTGELFF.

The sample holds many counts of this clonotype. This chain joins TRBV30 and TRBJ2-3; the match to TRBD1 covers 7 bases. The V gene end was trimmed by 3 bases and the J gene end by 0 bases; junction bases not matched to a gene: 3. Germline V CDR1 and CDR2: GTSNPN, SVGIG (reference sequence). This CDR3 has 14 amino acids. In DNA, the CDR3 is TGTGCCTGGAGCCGGGACAGTAGCACAGATACGCAGTATTTT. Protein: CAWSRDSSTDTQYF.

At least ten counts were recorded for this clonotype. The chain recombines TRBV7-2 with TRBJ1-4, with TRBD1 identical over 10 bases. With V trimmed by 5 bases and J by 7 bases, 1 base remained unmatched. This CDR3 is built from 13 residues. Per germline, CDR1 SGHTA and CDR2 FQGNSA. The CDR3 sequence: CASSRDRGEKLFF. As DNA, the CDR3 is TGTGCCAGCAGCAGGGACAGGGGTGAAAAACTGTTTTTT.

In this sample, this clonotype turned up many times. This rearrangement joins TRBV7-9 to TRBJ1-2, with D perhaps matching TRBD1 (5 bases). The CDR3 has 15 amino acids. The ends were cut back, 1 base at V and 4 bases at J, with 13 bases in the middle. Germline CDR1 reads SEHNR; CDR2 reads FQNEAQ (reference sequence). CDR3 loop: CASSLVPGTGYGYTF. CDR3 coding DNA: TGTGCCAGCAGCTTAGTCCCAGGGACGGGCTATGGCTACACCTTC. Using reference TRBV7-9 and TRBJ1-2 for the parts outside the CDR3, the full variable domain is DTGVSQNPRHKITKRGQNVTFRCDPISEHNRLYWYRQTLGQGPEFLTYFQNEAQLEKSRLLSDRFSAERPKGSFSTLEIQRTEQGDSAMYLCASSLVPGTGYGYTFGSGTRLTVV.